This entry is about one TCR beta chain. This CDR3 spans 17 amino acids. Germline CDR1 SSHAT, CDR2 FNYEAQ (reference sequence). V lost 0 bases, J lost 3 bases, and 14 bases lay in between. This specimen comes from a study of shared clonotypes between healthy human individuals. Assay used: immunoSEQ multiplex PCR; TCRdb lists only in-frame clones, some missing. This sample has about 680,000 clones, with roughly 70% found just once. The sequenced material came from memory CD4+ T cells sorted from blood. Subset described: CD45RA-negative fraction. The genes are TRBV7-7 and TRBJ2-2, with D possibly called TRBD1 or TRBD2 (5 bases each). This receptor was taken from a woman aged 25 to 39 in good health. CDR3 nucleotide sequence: TGTGCCAGCAGCTTAGCTGGGGACGGACCATACACCGGGGAGCTGTTTTTT. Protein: CASSLAGDGPYTGELFF.